This T cell receptor (beta chain) is from a study of T cells after yellow fever vaccination (dated by TCRdb to between 2017 and 2020). Concerning the study at large: Libraries from fractions with low cell numbers were prepared with the SMART-Seq v4 Ultra Low Input RNA kit. Two healthy male donors, one aged 18 to 30 and one aged 30 to 40 years, made up the cohort. Blood was collected at multiple timepoints before and after primary and secondary immunization, and bulk PBMC replicates and cell subsets were isolated. To track T-cell clones before and after primary and booster YFV17D yellow fever vaccination, bulk TCR alpha and beta repertoires were sequenced longitudinally.

Here is what the overall study found, with its caveats: A small share of clonotypes was detected in both CD4 and CD8 compartments, with the overlap likely arising from convergent recombination. Compared with the primary T-cell response, the secondary T-cell response was faster but weaker, reaching its peak on day 5 rather than on day 15. After the booster, most of the clones that had expanded following primary vaccination were detected again (roughly 97% of CD4 and 80% to 90% of CD8), which suggests that memory was broadly maintained. Computational filtering was required because FACS-sorted repertoires could contain abundant contaminating clonotypes from the bulk population. The study included only a couple of donors, which limits how far the findings can be generalized.

TCR cDNA was made using 5'RACE template switching, a step that added a universal primer site and unique molecular identifiers. Priming for cDNA synthesis came from both the TCR alpha and TCR beta constant segments. Two PCR steps were used to amplify libraries, with sample barcodes and sequencing adapters being added in the second step. Sequencing of libraries was performed on Illumina HiSeq 2500 (2x100 bp) or NovaSeq (2x150 bp). The paper's data handling went like this. Reads were demultiplexed and collapsed into UMI consensus sequences with MIGEC, and V(D)J alignment was performed with MiXCR. Clonotypes responding to the vaccine were identified with edgeR on replicate PBMC samples, with the criteria of FDR below 0.01 and a log2 fold change above 5 up to day 15. Each bulk clonotype was labeled CD4 or CD8 based on which sequenced repertoire, CD4 or CD8, contained the clonotype at higher abundance. TCRdb reanalyzed the raw reads on its own, using fastp at Q25 for trimming and MiXCR for clone calling, and kept in-frame beta chains. Every CDR3 protein is listed once, alongside the most common genes and DNA of its rows. What appears here as the V and J calls and clone size reflects TCRdb's work, not the paper's. The sample table contains 250,000 to 350,000 distinct CDR3 sequences; only one count was recorded for approximately 7% of them. Of the sample, roughly 19% is held by the ten largest clones.

Deletion took 7 bases off V and 1 base off J, with a span of 20 bases between the germline ends. Spanning cysteine to phenylalanine, the CDR3 consists of 16 amino acids. The only DNA kept is the CDR3, 48 bases in frame from the first base. CDR1 and CDR2 (SQVTM, ANQGSEA) derive from the germline V gene. Concerning this clonotype: Its antigen target is currently unknown. The sample holds no much larger clone one base away, and base qualities are not on file.

Per the publication, the treatment or condition label means: live attenuated yellow fever vaccine strain. At every blood-draw timepoint, two biological replicates of bulk PBMCs were collected. A standard Ficoll-Paque protocol was used to isolate PBMCs from peripheral blood. RNA was extracted with TriZol from bulk PBMCs, CD4 and CD8 fractions, and dextramer-positive and dextramer-negative fractions. The rearrangement joined TRBV29-1 to TRBJ1-3; a tentative D call is TRBD1 (5 bases match). The TCR was taken from a man between 18 and 29 years old who received the YFV17D yellow fever vaccine. The sample in question was PBMCs, obtained approximately 47 days after the first yellow fever vaccination. The CDR3 reads CSARPPAGPSGNTIYF. The DNA sequence is TGCAGCGCCCGACCCCCAGCAGGGCCTTCTGGAAACACCATATATTTT.